This T cell receptor beta chain was sequenced for a study of shared clonotypes between healthy human individuals. Regarding this clone: Its antigen is as yet unknown.

Per the study methods: From ImmunoSEQ came sequences covering only the junction and carrying no quality scores, so filtering differed. Clones were sequenced by immunoSEQ multiplex PCR, and TCRdb holds only the in-frame ones, with some missing. V and J calls and clone size are given by that table; D and trimming were obtained from the DNA. The sample yields about 520,000 clones, roughly 80% seen once. The donor cohort consisted entirely of Caucasian adults residing in Nashville, Tennessee. Study outcomes and limitations: Blood alone was sampled, and tissue repertoires likely differ.

This clonotype originated in a woman aged 35 to 49 in good health. Some clones in this sample may be carry-over from other donors' samples. The sequenced sample consisted of PBMCs.

The CDR3 here is CASSEQGFNTEAFF. The DNA for the CDR3 is TGTGCCAGCAGCGAACAGGGGTTTAACACTGAAGCTTTCTTT. This sequence joins TRBV7-3 and TRBJ1-1, with 7 bases matching TRBD1. The CDR3 covers 14 residues. V lost 5 bases, J lost 2 bases, and 5 bases stayed unmatched. Per the germline V gene, CDR1 is SGHTA and CDR2 is FQGTGA.